These 17 T cell receptor beta chains originate from one sample sequenced in a study of T-cell memory formation after mild COVID-19. TCRdb re-called the 5' RACE reads through MiXCR, storing one row per CDR3 protein. The sample contains around 340,000 distinct CDR3 sequences, roughly 15% of which appear only once. The sample comprised PBMCs or a T cell subset sorted from them (not recorded which). The receptor set was obtained from a man aged 18 to 29 who had mild COVID-19 (a few samples of this study predate the infection). Cell type and time point are not known.

The genes are TRBV10-3 and TRBJ1-5; 10 nucleotides agree with TRBD1. The CDR3 contains 15 residues. CDR1 and CDR2 from the germline V gene are ENHRY and SYGVKD. Trimming cost V 2 bases and J 8 bases; bases outside gene matches: 6. The CDR3 DNA sequence: TGTGCCATCAGTGAGAGGGGGACAGGGGTTGAGCCCCAGCATTTT. Its translation: CAISERGTGVEPQHF.

This clonotype was seen only a few times. The chain carries TRBV12-3 or TRBV12-4 and TRBJ1-1, with 7 bases fitting TRBD1. The CDR3 loop spans 14 amino acids. Germline trimming cut 4 bases from V and 2 bases from J; bases unmatched to any gene: 4. The CDR3 sequence: CASSSGTANTEAFF. The CDR3 DNA reads as TGTGCCAGCAGTTCCGGGACAGCCAACACTGAAGCTTTCTTT.

This clonotype was found a few times. This chain joins TRBV6-4 and TRBJ2-1; D is undetermined. Trimming took 2 bases from V and 0 from J, leaving 8 bases between them. There are 15 residues in the CDR3. The germline V gene encodes CDR1 MRHNA and CDR2 SNTAGT. The CDR3 sequence is CASSDEGTSYNEQFF. CDR3 coding DNA: TGTGCCAGCAGTGACGAAGGCACCTCCTACAATGAGCAGTTCTTC.

The table lists this clonotype with a few counts. The CDR3 nucleotides are TGTGCCAGCAGCTTCTCAGGGGACTCCTACGAGCAGTACTTC. This gives the protein CASSFSGDSYEQYF. The chain is built from TRBV5-5 and TRBJ2-7, with D possibly being TRBD1 (6 bases). Trimming removed 2 bases from V and 0 bases from J, with 9 bases in between. This CDR3 has 14 residues. Germline assignment: CDR1 SGHKS and CDR2 YYEKEE (reference sequence).

V usage is TRBV5-1 and J usage is TRBJ2-1; TRBD1 aligns across 8 bases. J gave up 5 bases and V 3 bases, and 10 bases lay outside the gene matches. The CDR3 loop spans 16 amino acids. Per the germline V gene, CDR1 is SGHRS and CDR2 is YFSETQ. This chain's CDR3 is CASSWGRDRKNNEQFF. In DNA form, the CDR3 reads TGCGCCAGCAGCTGGGGCCGGGACAGGAAAAACAATGAGCAGTTCTTC.

This clonotype has just a few counts. The chain uses TRBV6-2 or TRBV6-3 and TRBJ2-7; D gene uncertain. CDR3 length equals 16 residues. CDR1 is MNHEY, CDR2 SVGEGT, per germline. Trimming cost V 5 bases and J 3 bases, with 20 bases left between them. CDR3 coding DNA: TGTGCCAGCAGTCCACCGGCAGCCAGCCGTTTCTACGAGCAGTACTTC. Translated: CASSPPAASRFYEQYF.

The chain has TRBV29-1 and TRBJ1-2; the match to TRBD1 covers 8 bases. The CDR3 loop spans 12 amino acids. CDR1 and CDR2 from the germline V gene are SQVTM and ANQGSEA. Trimming at V came to 8 bases and at J to 6 bases, leaving 8 bases not matched to a gene. CDR3 in amino acids: CSTWTGSNGYTF. In DNA, the CDR3 is TGCAGCACTTGGACAGGGAGCAATGGCTACACCTTC. The entire variable domain, with the rest obtained from reference TRBV29-1 and TRBJ1-2, is as follows: SAVISQKPSRDICQRGTSLTIQCQVDSQVTMMFWYRQQPGQSLTLIATANQGSEATYESGFVIDKFPISRPNLTFSTLTVSNMSPEDSSIYLCSTWTGSNGYTFGSGTRLTVV.

The chain combines TRBV11-2 with TRBJ2-7; 7 bases fit TRBD2. V gave up 5 bases and J gave up 3 bases; unmatched junction bases: 13. This CDR3 is built from 16 residues. Germline assignment: CDR1 SGHAT and CDR2 FQNNGV. CDR3 region: CASSTSAGVFFYEQYF. The DNA of the CDR3 is TGTGCCAGCAGCACATCGGCGGGGGTTTTCTTCTACGAGCAGTACTTC.

This chain connects TRBV11-2 to TRBJ2-4, with 12 bases matching TRBD2. Germline assignment: CDR1 SGHAT and CDR2 FQNNGV. V lost 0 bases to trimming and J lost 0 bases; unmatched junction nucleotides: 18. The CDR3 has 23 residues. The CDR3 reads CASSLDGWASGGAGEIAKNIQYF. CDR3 DNA sequence: TGTGCCAGCAGCTTAGATGGTTGGGCTAGCGGGGGGGCCGGGGAGATAGCCAAAAACATTCAGTACTTC.

This clonotype has a handful of counts. The V gene is TRBV20-1, the J gene TRBJ2-3, with D maybe TRBD1 (5 bases). The CDR3 contains 15 residues. Looked up from germline, CDR1 is DFQATT and CDR2 is SNEGSKA (reference sequence). Deletions cut 4 bases from V and 0 bases from J, with 14 bases between. CDR3 amino acids: CSATKPQGSTDTQYF. CDR3 nucleotides: TGCAGTGCTACCAAACCCCAGGGTAGCACAGATACGCAGTATTTT.

This clonotype was recorded many times. This rearrangement joins TRBV12-3 or TRBV12-4 to TRBJ2-2, with D uncertain. This CDR3 comprises 11 residues. Trimming removed 6 bases at V and 5 bases at J, with 4 bases between. For the CDR3, the DNA is TGTGCCAGCAGCTTTACCGGGGAGCTGTTTTTT. Translation: CASSFTGELFF.

This clonotype was counted only a few times. The rearrangement uses TRBV7-9 and TRBJ1-1, with 7 bases lining up with TRBD1. V shed 4 bases, J shed 1 base, and the junction held 12 bases outside the gene matches. Per germline, CDR1 SEHNR and CDR2 FQNEAQ (reference sequence). The CDR3 runs to 17 residues. The CDR3 bases are TGTGCCAGCAGCTACCAGTATACAGGGGCCGCGAACACTGAAGCTTTCTTT. Translated: CASSYQYTGAANTEAFF.

The rearrangement joins TRBV4-1 to TRBJ1-1, with 7 positions matching TRBD1. CDR3 length: 16 residues. The J segment lost 4 bases and the V segment lost 1 base, leaving 9 bases of the junction unmatched. Germline CDR1 MGHRA, CDR2 YSYEKL. The DNA for the CDR3 is TGCGCCAGCAGCCAAGTTTTTGCAGGGGGAGGCACTGAAGCTTTCTTT. Translated: CASSQVFAGGGTEAFF.

V gene TRBV12-3 or TRBV12-4 combines with J gene TRBJ1-4, with D perhaps matching TRBD1 (6 bases). The germline V and J ends were trimmed by 6 bases and 8 bases, with 19 bases remaining between them. The CDR3 consists of 15 residues. Here the CDR3 reads CASRRGTLSEEKLFF. The CDR3 bases are TGTGCCAGCAGGAGAGGGACACTCTCCGAGGAAAAACTGTTTTTT.

This clonotype turned up a few times. The chain is built from TRBV3-1 and TRBJ1-3; D is unresolved. Trimming removed 10 bases from V and 8 bases from J, with 12 bases in between. Looked up from germline, CDR1 is LGHDT and CDR2 is YNNKEL (reference sequence). The CDR3 sequence is 11 residues long. The CDR3 here is CATSGRDTIYF. CDR3 nucleotides: TGTGCCACCTCGGGGAGAGACACCATATATTTT.

The J gene is TRBJ1-1, the V gene TRBV3-1; D unresolved. In germline, CDR1 is LGHDT, CDR2 YNNKEL (reference sequence). V was clipped by 3 bases and J by 5 bases, with 4 bases between them. CDR3 length: 11 residues. The CDR3 DNA is TGTGCCAGCAGCCATGTAACTGAAGCTTTCTTT. It specifies CASSHVTEAFF. The full variable domain, with the rest looked up from reference TRBV3-1 and TRBJ1-1, is DTAVSQTPKYLVTQMGNDKSIKCEQNLGHDTMYWYKQDSKKFLKIMFSYNNKELIINETVPNRFSPKSPDKAHLNLHINSLELGDSAVYFCASSHVTEAFFGQGTRLTVV.

This clonotype was detected many times. The chain couples TRBV7-2 to TRBJ2-7; weak D call: TRBD1 (6 bases). Looked up from germline, CDR1 is SGHTA and CDR2 is FQGNSA. Trimming removed 5 bases from V and 2 bases from J, with 13 bases in between. This CDR3 is built from 14 residues. The CDR3 DNA is TGTGCCAGCAGCACCTGGGACAACACCTACGAGCAGTACTTC. This sequence encodes CASSTWDNTYEQYF. The full variable domain, with the rest looked up from reference TRBV7-2 and TRBJ2-7, is GAGVSQSPSNKVTEKGKDVELRCDPISGHTALYWYRQSLGQGLEFLIYFQGNSAPDKSGLPSDRFSAERTGGSVSTLTIQRTQQEDSAVYLCASSTWDNTYEQYFGPGTRLTVT.